This T cell receptor beta chain was sequenced for a study of blood T cell repertoires in COVID-19. The table came from immunoSEQ multiplex PCR; TCRdb's copy has only in-frame clones and leaves some out. The profile shows about 220,000 clones, 86% of them singletons. The CDR3 has 13 residues. Trimming removed 4 bases at V and 7 bases at J, with 11 bases between. Germline-derived CDR1 and CDR2 are LGHNT and FRNRAP. Clinical histories supplied by participants themselves formed the basis of cohort assignment. This clone appeared a single time. This receptor was identified in a woman in her thirties or forties with acute COVID-19. Sequenced material: PBMCs or T cells enriched from blood (not recorded which). The chain carries TRBV12-5 and TRBJ1-5; possibly TRBD1 for D (6 bases). In DNA, the CDR3 is TGTGCTAGTGGTTCACAGGGCGCGCAGCCCCAGCATTTT. This encodes CASGSQGAQPQHF. The variable domain in full, completed from reference TRBV12-5 and TRBJ1-5, reads DARVTQTPRHKVTEMGQEVTMRCQPILGHNTVFWYRQTMMQGLELLAYFRNRAPLDDSGMPKDRFSAEMPDATLATLKIQPSEPRDSAVYFCASGSQGAQPQHFGDGTRLSIL.